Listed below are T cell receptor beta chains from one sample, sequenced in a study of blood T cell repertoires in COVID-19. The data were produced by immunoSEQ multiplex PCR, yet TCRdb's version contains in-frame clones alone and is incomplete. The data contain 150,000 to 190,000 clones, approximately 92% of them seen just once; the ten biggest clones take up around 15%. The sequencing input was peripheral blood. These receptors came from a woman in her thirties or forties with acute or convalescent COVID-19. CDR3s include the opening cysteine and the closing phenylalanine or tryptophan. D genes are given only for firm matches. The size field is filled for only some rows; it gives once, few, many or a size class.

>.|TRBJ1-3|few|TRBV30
CAWSVFGGDFLSSGNTIYF
TGTGCCTGGAGTGTTTTCGGGGGGGATTTTCTTAGCTCTGGAAACACCATATATTTT
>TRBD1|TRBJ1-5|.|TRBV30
CAWGDRGNQPQHF
TGTGCCTGGGGAGACAGGGGTAATCAGCCCCAGCATTTT
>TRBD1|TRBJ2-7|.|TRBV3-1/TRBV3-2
CASSQEPPGTGTYEQYF
TGTGCCAGCAGCCAAGAGCCCCCCGGGACAGGAACCTACGAGCAGTACTTC
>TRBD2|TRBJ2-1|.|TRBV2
CASTTPLFTSGDYNEQFF
TGTGCCAGCACTACCCCCCTCTTTACTAGCGGAGATTACAATGAGCAGTTCTTC
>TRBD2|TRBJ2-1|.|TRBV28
CATLRGNEQFF
TGTGCCACCCTGCGGGGGAATGAGCAGTTCTTC
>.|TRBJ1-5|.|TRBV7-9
CASSTTTGSNQPQHF
TGTGCCAGCAGCACTACGACAGGTAGCAATCAGCCCCAGCATTTT
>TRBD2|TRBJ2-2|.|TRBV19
CASRGTSPGRPTGELFF
TGTGCCAGTAGGGGAACATCCCCCGGGAGGCCCACCGGGGAGCTGTTTTTT
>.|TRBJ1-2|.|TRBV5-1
CASSLGTTETNYGYTF
TGCGCCAGCAGCTTAGGTACGACAGAGACTAACTATGGCTACACCTTC
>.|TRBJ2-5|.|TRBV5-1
CASSLGRVGQETQYF
TGCGCCAGCAGCTTGGGCAGGGTTGGGCAAGAGACCCAGTACTTC
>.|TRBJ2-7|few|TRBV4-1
CASSQDASPGYEQYF
TGCGCCAGCAGCCAAGATGCCAGTCCGGGCTACGAGCAGTACTTC
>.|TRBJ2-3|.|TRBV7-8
CASSYRDFTDTQYF
TGTGCCAGCAGCTACCGGGACTTCACAGATACGCAGTATTTT
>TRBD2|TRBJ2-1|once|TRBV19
CASSPILAVAYNEQFF
TGTGCCAGTAGCCCTATTCTAGCGGTCGCCTACAATGAGCAGTTCTTC
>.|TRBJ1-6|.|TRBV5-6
CASSLEETLHF
TGTGCCAGCAGCTTAGAGGAAACCCTCCACTTT
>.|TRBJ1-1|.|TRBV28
CASSSVNTEAFF
TGTGCCAGCAGTTCTGTGAACACTGAAGCTTTCTTT
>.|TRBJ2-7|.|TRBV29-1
CSVGTMREQYF
TGCAGCGTTGGGACAATGAGGGAGCAGTACTTC
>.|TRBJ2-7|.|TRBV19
CASSIGGSYEQYF
TGTGCCAGTAGTATAGGAGGCTCCTACGAGCAGTACTTC
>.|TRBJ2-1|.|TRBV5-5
CASSRHYNEQFF
TGTGCCAGCAGCCGACATTACAATGAGCAGTTCTTC
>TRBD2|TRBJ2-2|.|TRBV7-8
CASSLVRGLAENTGELFF
TGTGCCAGCAGCTTAGTTCGGGGACTAGCGGAAAACACCGGGGAGCTGTTTTTT
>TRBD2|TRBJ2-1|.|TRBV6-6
CASSLRVTSGGLIYNEQFF
TGTGCCAGCAGTCTACGGGTTACTAGCGGGGGGTTAATCTACAATGAGCAGTTCTTC
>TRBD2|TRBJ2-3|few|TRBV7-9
CASSLVLAGVDTQYF
TGTGCCAGCAGCTTAGTCCTAGCGGGAGTTGATACGCAGTATTTT
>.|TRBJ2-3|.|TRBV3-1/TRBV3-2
CASSQGPGTQYF
TGTGCCAGCAGCCAAGGTCCCGGTACGCAGTATTTT
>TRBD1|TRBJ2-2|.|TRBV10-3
CAIRGQGNTGELFF
TGTGCCATCAGGGGACAGGGGAACACCGGGGAGCTGTTTTTT
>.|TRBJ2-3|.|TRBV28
CASSWAGDGTDTQYF
TGTGCCAGCAGTTGGGCAGGGGATGGCACAGATACGCAGTATTTT
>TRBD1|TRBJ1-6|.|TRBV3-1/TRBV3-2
CASSPGTEGNSPLHF
TGTGCCAGCAGCCCCGGGACAGAGGGTAATTCACCCCTCCACTTT
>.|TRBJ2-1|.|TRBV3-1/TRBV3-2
CASSRTGWDEQFF
TGTGCCAGCAGTCGAACAGGGTGGGATGAGCAGTTCTTC
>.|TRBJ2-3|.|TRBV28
CASSPRYFGKSLGTQYF
TGTGCCAGCAGCCCCAGGTATTTCGGGAAATCGTTAGGTACGCAGTATTTT
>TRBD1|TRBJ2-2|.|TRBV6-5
CASRLGQGVRELFF
TGTGCCAGCAGGCTGGGACAGGGGGTTAGGGAGCTGTTTTTT
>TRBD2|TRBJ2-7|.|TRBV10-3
CAISELGTSVLYYEQYF
TGTGCCATCAGTGAGTTAGGGACTAGCGTCCTCTACTACGAGCAGTACTTC
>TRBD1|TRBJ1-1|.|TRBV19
CASSGQGGTEAFF
TGTGCCAGTAGTGGACAGGGGGGAACTGAAGCTTTCTTT
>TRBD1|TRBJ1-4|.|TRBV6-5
CASSKTGGEKLFF
TGTGCCAGCAGTAAGACAGGGGGTGAAAAACTGTTTTTT
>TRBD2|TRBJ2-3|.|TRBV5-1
CASSSGTSGSTDTQYF
TGCGCCAGCAGTTCCGGGACTAGCGGGAGCACAGATACGCAGTATTTT
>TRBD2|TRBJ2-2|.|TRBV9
CASSPVLAGNTGELFF
TGTGCCAGCAGCCCTGTACTAGCGGGGAACACCGGGGAGCTGTTTTTT
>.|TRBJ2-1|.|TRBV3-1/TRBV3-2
CASSAEEGYEQFF
TGTGCCAGCAGCGCGGAGGAGGGATATGAGCAGTTCTTC
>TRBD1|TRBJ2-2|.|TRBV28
CASSFDQGARELFF
TGTGCCAGCAGTTTCGATCAGGGGGCTCGGGAGCTGTTTTTT
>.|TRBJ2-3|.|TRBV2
CASRRQVTDTQYF
TGTGCCAGCAGGCGACAGGTAACAGATACGCAGTATTTT
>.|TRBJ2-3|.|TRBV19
CASRERPSTDTQYF
TGTGCCAGTAGGGAGCGGCCTAGCACAGATACGCAGTATTTT
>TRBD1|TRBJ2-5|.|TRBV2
CASSEGTGAETQYF
TGTGCCAGCAGTGAAGGGACAGGGGCAGAGACCCAGTACTTC
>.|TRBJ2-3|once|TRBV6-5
CASSSGRTSTDTQYF
TGTGCCAGCAGTTCTGGACGGACTAGCACAGATACGCAGTATTTT
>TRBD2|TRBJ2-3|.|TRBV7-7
CASSGGVTDTQYF
TGTGCCAGTAGCGGGGGGGTCACAGATACGCAGTATTTT
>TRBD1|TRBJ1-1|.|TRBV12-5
CASGYQGVRTEAFF
TGTGCTAGTGGGTACCAGGGGGTGAGGACTGAAGCTTTCTTT
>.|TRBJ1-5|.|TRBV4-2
CASSQGRGAGNQPQHF
TGTGCCAGCAGCCAAGGCAGGGGCGCTGGCAATCAGCCCCAGCATTTT
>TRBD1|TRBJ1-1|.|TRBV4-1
CASSQDAPGQGSAFF
TGCGCCAGCAGCCAAGACGCTCCGGGACAGGGTTCAGCTTTCTTT
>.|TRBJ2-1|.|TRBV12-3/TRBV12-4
CASSLVSGDEQFF
TGTGCCAGCAGTTTAGTATCCGGGGATGAGCAGTTCTTC
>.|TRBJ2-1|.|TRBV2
CASRTVGGTYNEQFF
TGTGCCAGCAGGACGGTGGGGGGAACCTACAATGAGCAGTTCTTC
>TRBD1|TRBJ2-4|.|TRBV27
CASRGQGKNIQYF
TGTGCCAGCAGGGGACAGGGTAAAAACATTCAGTACTTC
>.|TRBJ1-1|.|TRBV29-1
CSVGGRGAGEAFF
TGCAGCGTTGGTGGTCGGGGGGCGGGTGAAGCTTTCTTT